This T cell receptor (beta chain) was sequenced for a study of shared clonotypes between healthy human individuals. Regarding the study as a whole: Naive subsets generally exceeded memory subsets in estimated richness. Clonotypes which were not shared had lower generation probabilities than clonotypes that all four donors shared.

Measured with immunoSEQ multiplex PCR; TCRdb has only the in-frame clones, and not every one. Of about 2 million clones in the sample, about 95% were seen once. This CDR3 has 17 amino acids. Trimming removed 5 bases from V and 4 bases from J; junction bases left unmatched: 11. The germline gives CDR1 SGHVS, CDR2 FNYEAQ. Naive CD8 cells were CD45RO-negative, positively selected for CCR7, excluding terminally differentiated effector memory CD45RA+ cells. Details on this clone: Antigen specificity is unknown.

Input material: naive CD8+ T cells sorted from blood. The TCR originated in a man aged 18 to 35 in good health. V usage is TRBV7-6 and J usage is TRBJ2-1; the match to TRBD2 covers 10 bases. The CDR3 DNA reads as TGTGCCAGCAGCCCGAGGCCCGGGACTAGCGTATACAATGAGCAGTTCTTC. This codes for CASSPRPGTSVYNEQFF.